This TCR beta chain is drawn from a study of blood T cell repertoires in COVID-19. The assay was immunoSEQ multiplex PCR, and TCRdb's table has in-frame clones only and misses some. The sample has hundreds of thousands of clones, roughly 90% seen once; the top ten hold about 1.5%. The junction had 12 bases not matched to a gene; V was cut back by 7 bases and J by 1 base. CDR1 is SGHVS, CDR2 FNYEAQ, per germline. This CDR3 has 17 amino acids. Only a few counts were recorded for this clone. The receptor comes from a woman under 30 who had been exposed to COVID-19. The sample taken for sequencing was PBMCs or T cells enriched from blood (not recorded which). The J gene is TRBJ2-2, the V gene TRBV7-6, with 7 bases that match TRBD1. The CDR3 reads CASTDGRRTGNTGELFF. Here the CDR3 DNA reads TGTGCCAGCACGGACGGTAGGAGGACAGGGAACACCGGGGAGCTGTTTTTT.